These 22 T cell receptor beta chains originate from one sample sequenced in a study of T cell changes during pregnancy in multiple sclerosis. Generated by immunoSEQ multiplex PCR, the TCRdb table keeps only in-frame clones and is missing some. The sample includes about 70,000 clones, over 80% of them seen just once. The starting material was CD8+ T cells from peripheral blood mononuclear cells, obtained in the third trimester of pregnancy. These TCRs come from a female donor in good health, enrolled as a control in a pregnancy study.

The chain employs TRBV29-1 and TRBJ2-7; no clear D. Trimming left V 4 bases short and J 1 base short, with 17 bases between. The CDR3 has 15 amino acids. Germline CDR1 and CDR2: SQVTM and ANQGSEA. The DNA of the CDR3 is TGCAGCGTTGTATTCGAGACAACGCCTTCCTACGAGCAGTACTTC. This sequence encodes CSVVFETTPSYEQYF.

The chain recombines TRBV9 with TRBJ2-3; unclear D gene. V was shortened by 4 bases and J by 4 bases, with 10 bases between the two germline ends. The CDR3 is made up of 13 amino acids. The germline gives CDR1 SGDLS, CDR2 YYNGEE. The CDR3, as DNA: TGTGCCAGCAGCTCAGAGGTCCCAGATACGCAGTATTTT. Encoded protein: CASSSEVPDTQYF.

The CDR3 coding sequence is TGTGCCAGCAGCCATCCCGGGGAGCTGTTTTTT. Its translation: CASSHPGELFF. V usage is TRBV25-1 and J usage is TRBJ2-2, with no clear D. The V end lost 6 bases, the J end lost 6 bases, and 5 bases lay between the germline ends. Germline CDR1 reads MGHDK; CDR2 reads SYGVNS. CDR3 length: 11 amino acids. The whole variable domain, remainder taken from reference TRBV25-1 and TRBJ2-2, is EADIYQTPRYLVIGTGKKITLECSQTMGHDKMYWYQQDPGMELHLIHYSYGVNSTEKGDLSSESTVSRIRTEHFPLTLESARPSHTSQYLCASSHPGELFFGEGSRLTVL.

The V call is TRBV13, the J call TRBJ1-1; 7 bases are a match to TRBD1. The length of the CDR3 is 14 residues. J gave up 7 bases and V 2 bases, and 7 bases lay outside the gene matches. Germline assignment: CDR1 PRHDT and CDR2 FYEKMQ (reference sequence). This CDR3 is CASSLSRGNGEAFF. Here the CDR3 DNA reads TGTGCCAGCAGCTTAAGCAGGGGGAATGGTGAAGCTTTCTTT.

The chain carries TRBV7-2 and TRBJ2-7; D might be TRBD1 (5 bases). V shed 2 bases and J shed 0 bases, with 8 bases lying between them. Germline CDR1 is SGHTA and CDR2 is FQGNSA. The CDR3 is made up of 14 amino acids. The CDR3 DNA follows: TGTGCCAGCAGCTTAATCGACAGCTCCTACGAGCAGTACTTC. Encoded protein: CASSLIDSSYEQYF.

The chain employs TRBV4-3 and TRBJ1-2; no definite D call. CDR1 LGHNA and CDR2 YSLEER come from the germline V gene. This CDR3 spans 15 amino acids. Trimming stripped 1 base from V and 5 bases from J, with 14 bases between. The CDR3 bases are TGCGCCAGCAGCCAAGGGATAGGAGACGCATATGGCTACACCTTC. Translation gives CASSQGIGDAYGYTF.

The chain uses TRBV29-1 and TRBJ2-7, with D perhaps matching TRBD1 (6 bases). The V gene lost 4 bases and the J gene lost 1 base, with 11 bases spanning the gap. The CDR3 consists of 13 residues. Germline CDR1 is SQVTM and CDR2 is ANQGSEA. The CDR3 nucleotides are TGCAGCGTTGGACAGGCCAATTCCTACGAGCAGTACTTC. It specifies CSVGQANSYEQYF.

The V and J genes are TRBV7-9 and TRBJ2-1, with a weak D call TRBD1 (6 bases). The CDR3 sequence is 13 residues long. Germline CDR1 SEHNR, CDR2 FQNEAQ (reference sequence). The germline V and J ends were trimmed by 8 bases and 10 bases, with 18 bases remaining between them. CDR3 residues: CASGKKERGEQFF. The CDR3 bases are TGTGCCAGCGGGAAAAAAGAGAGGGGGGAGCAGTTCTTC. Variable domain in full (rest from reference TRBV7-9 and TRBJ2-1): DTGVSQNPRHKITKRGQNVTFRCDPISEHNRLYWYRQTLGQGPEFLTYFQNEAQLEKSRLLSDRFSAERPKGSFSTLEIQRTEQGDSAMYLCASGKKERGEQFFGPGTRLTVL.

V gene TRBV6-5 combines with J gene TRBJ1-1; 9 nucleotides match TRBD1. V trimming: 10 bases; J trimming: 5 bases; junction bases outside the gene matches: 8. Germline V gene data show CDR1 as MNHEY and CDR2 as SVGAGI. CDR3 length: 13 residues. The CDR3 is CATLDRGETEAFF. DNA for the CDR3: TGTGCCACCCTGGACAGGGGTGAGACTGAAGCTTTCTTT.

The chain is built from TRBV9 and TRBJ2-1; D uncertain. CDR1 SGDLS and CDR2 YYNGEE come from the germline V gene. This CDR3 is built from 15 residues. V dropped 0 bases and J dropped 0 bases, with 7 bases sitting between them. CDR3 coding DNA: TGTGCCAGCAGCGTAGTGGAGAGCTCCTACAATGAGCAGTTCTTC. This codes for CASSVVESSYNEQFF.

J is TRBJ1-1 and V is TRBV7-9, with TRBD1 matching over 10 bases. Trimming removed 5 bases from V and 3 bases from J; junction bases left unmatched: 3. Germline values: CDR1 SEHNR, CDR2 FQNEAQ (reference sequence). CDR3 length equals 14 residues. CDR3 region: CASSGQGGDTEAFF. The CDR3, as DNA: TGTGCCAGCAGCGGACAGGGGGGAGACACTGAAGCTTTCTTT. Full variable domain (outside the CDR3, taken from reference TRBV7-9 and TRBJ1-1): DTGVSQNPRHKITKRGQNVTFRCDPISEHNRLYWYRQTLGQGPEFLTYFQNEAQLEKSRLLSDRFSAERPKGSFSTLEIQRTEQGDSAMYLCASSGQGGDTEAFFGQGTRLTVV.

The genes are TRBV9 and TRBJ2-7; D gene unclear. V was pared by 0 bases and J by 1 base, with 5 bases between. Germline loops: CDR1 SGDLS, CDR2 YYNGEE. The CDR3 has 13 amino acids. CDR3 bases: TGTGCCAGCAGCGTAGGCCTATCCTACGAGCAGTACTTC. Translating it yields CASSVGLSYEQYF.

This rearrangement joins TRBV19 to TRBJ1-2; possibly TRBD1 for D (6 bases). V was cut by 7 bases and J by 4 bases, with 22 bases left in between. CDR1 is LNHDA and CDR2 is SQIVND in the germline V gene (reference sequence). The CDR3 has 16 amino acids. CDR3 amino acids: CASTNYRESTFYGYTF. As DNA, the CDR3 is TGTGCCAGTACTAATTACAGGGAGTCGACATTCTATGGCTACACCTTC.

V gene TRBV9 combines with J gene TRBJ1-1, with D unclear. CDR3 length: 14 amino acids. Germline V CDR1 and CDR2: SGDLS, YYNGEE. V was shortened by 0 bases and J by 6 bases, with 12 bases between the two germline ends. CDR3 sequence reads: CASSVDGRYAEAFF. The CDR3, as DNA: TGTGCCAGCAGCGTAGATGGCAGGTACGCTGAAGCTTTCTTT.

The V call is TRBV4-1, the J call TRBJ1-1, with TRBD1 as a possible D gene (5 bases). CDR1 is MGHRA and CDR2 is YSYEKL in the germline V gene. This CDR3 has 16 residues. V lost 0 bases to trimming and J lost 3 bases, with 14 bases between them. For the CDR3, the DNA is TGCGCCAGCAGCCAAGATGAGGAGACAGCCTACACTGAAGCTTTCTTT. Translated, it gives CASSQDEETAYTEAFF.

Turning to this clone: Distinct nucleotide sequences in the sample also encode this CDR3. The chain is built from TRBV27 and TRBJ1-1; no reliable D call. The V gene's germline CDR1 is MNHEY and CDR2 SMNVEV (reference sequence). The CDR3 extends over 13 amino acids. The V end lost 5 bases, the J end lost 0 bases, and 7 bases lay between the germline ends. Here the CDR3 DNA reads TGTGCCAGCAGTCTCAGTATGAACACTGAAGCTTTCTTT. Protein sequence: CASSLSMNTEAFF.

This clone has just a few counts. This chain connects TRBV27 to TRBJ1-6; 7 bases are a match to TRBD1. After removal of 5 bases from V and 10 bases from J, the junction contained 8 bases not matched to a gene. CDR1 is MNHEY, CDR2 SMNVEV, per germline (reference sequence). The CDR3 is 14 amino acids. The CDR3 is CASSNRTGGSPLHF. The DNA of the CDR3 is TGTGCCAGCAGTAACCGGACAGGAGGATCACCCCTCCACTTT.

In DNA form, the CDR3 reads TGTGCCAGCACCAGAGAGGGATATGGCTACACCTTC. Translated: CASTREGYGYTF. The chain combines TRBV7-2 with TRBJ1-2; D is uncertain. Between the trimmed V and J ends, which lost 7 bases and 5 bases, there was a span of 11 bases. This CDR3 region has 12 residues. CDR1 SGHTA and CDR2 FQGNSA come from the germline V gene.

This clone was counted a few times. The chain couples TRBV29-1 to TRBJ1-1; possibly TRBD1 for D (5 bases). This CDR3 region has 11 residues. V was trimmed by 4 bases and J by 3 bases, leaving 6 bases between them. Per the germline V gene, CDR1 is SQVTM and CDR2 is ANQGSEA. Here the CDR3 DNA reads TGCAGCGTTGGGGGGGACACTGAAGCTTTCTTT. Translating gives CSVGGDTEAFF.

This rearrangement joins TRBV5-6 to TRBJ1-5, with TRBD1 matching over 7 bases. The germline V gene encodes CDR1 SGHDT and CDR2 YYEEEE. The CDR3 contains 15 residues. V was pared by 1 base and J by 7 bases, with 8 bases of the junction left unmatched. The CDR3 bases are TGTGCCAGCAGCTTGTACAGGGGAAGAGGGCAGCCCCAGCATTTT. Translation gives CASSLYRGRGQPQHF.

The gene calls are TRBV25-1 and TRBJ2-3; D is unresolved. The CDR3 is made up of 12 amino acids. Germline-derived CDR1 and CDR2 are MGHDK and SYGVNS. V gave up 7 bases and J gave up 6 bases, with 11 bases separating them. CDR3 residues: CASKSGEDTQYF. CDR3 DNA sequence: TGTGCCAGCAAATCGGGTGAGGATACGCAGTATTTT.

The chain carries TRBV19 and TRBJ2-5; TRBD2 matches 10 bases. The germline V gene encodes CDR1 LNHDA and CDR2 SQIVND (reference sequence). This CDR3 region has 16 residues. The J segment lost 0 bases and the V segment lost 4 bases, leaving 5 bases of the junction unmatched. The CDR3 loop reads CASSTGLAEYQETQYF. CDR3 DNA: TGTGCCAGTAGTACCGGACTAGCGGAATACCAAGAGACCCAGTACTTC. Looking up the rest from reference TRBV19 and TRBJ2-5 gives the full variable domain: DGGITQSPKYLFRKEGQNVTLSCEQNLNHDAMYWYRQDPGQGLRLIYYSQIVNDFQKGDIAEGYSVSREKKESFPLTVTSAQKNPTAFYLCASSTGLAEYQETQYFGPGTRLLVL.